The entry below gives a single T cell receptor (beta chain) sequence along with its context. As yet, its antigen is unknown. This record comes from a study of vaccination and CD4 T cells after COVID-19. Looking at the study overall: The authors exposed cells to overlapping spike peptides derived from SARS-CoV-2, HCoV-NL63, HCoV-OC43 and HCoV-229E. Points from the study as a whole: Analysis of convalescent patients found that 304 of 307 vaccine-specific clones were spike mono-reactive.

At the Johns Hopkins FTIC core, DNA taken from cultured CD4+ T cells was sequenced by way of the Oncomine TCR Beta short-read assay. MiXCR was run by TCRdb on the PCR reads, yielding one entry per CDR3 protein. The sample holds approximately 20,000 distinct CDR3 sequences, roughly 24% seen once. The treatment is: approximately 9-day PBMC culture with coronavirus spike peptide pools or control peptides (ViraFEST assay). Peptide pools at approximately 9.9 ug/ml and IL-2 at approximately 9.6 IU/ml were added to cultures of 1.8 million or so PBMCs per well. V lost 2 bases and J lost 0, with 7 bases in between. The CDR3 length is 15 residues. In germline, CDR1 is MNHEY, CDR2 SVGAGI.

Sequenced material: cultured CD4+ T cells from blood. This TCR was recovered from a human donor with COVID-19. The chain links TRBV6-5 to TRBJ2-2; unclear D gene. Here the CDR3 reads CASSYQEPNTGELFF. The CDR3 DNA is TGTGCCAGCAGTTACCAGGAACCGAACACCGGGGAGCTGTTTTTT.